A selection of T cell receptor beta chains follows, all from one sample in a study of control samples from healthy donors and cancer patients. The data were produced by immunoSEQ multiplex PCR, yet TCRdb's version contains in-frame clones alone and is incomplete. The profile shows over 80,000 clones, 70% to 90% of them singletons. Sequencing was done on a sample of blood. The source of these receptors is a man under 40 in good health. The CDR3 runs from the conserved cysteine through the conserved F or W. The D gene is left open where the match is weak. Part of the rows lack a size; the others show once, few, many or a class for expanded clones.

TRBV9	-	-	TRBJ2-6	16	TGTGCCAGCAGCTCCTCGAGGGCCTCTGGGGCCAACGTCCTGACTTTC	CASSSSRASGANVLTF
TRBV5-6	TRBD1	-	TRBJ2-7	18	TGTGCCAGCAGCTTTTTGGGACAGACCATTAGCTCCTCCTACGAGCAGTACTTC	CASSFLGQTISSSYEQYF
TRBV27	-	-	TRBJ1-2	12	TGTGCCAGCAGGGACAGAAACTATGGCTACACCTTC	CASRDRNYGYTF
TRBV6-5	TRBD1	-	TRBJ2-7	12	TGTGCCAGCAGTAGGACAGGGAACGAGCAGTACTTC	CASSRTGNEQYF
TRBV6-5	-	once	TRBJ1-3	14	TGTGCCAGCAGCTACGGACTCCATGGAAACACCATATATTTT	CASSYGLHGNTIYF
TRBV6-2/TRBV6-3	TRBD1	few	TRBJ1-5	14	TGTGCCAGCAGTTCAGGACAGGGTTATCAGCCCCAGCATTTT	CASSSGQGYQPQHF
TRBV7-7	-	-	TRBJ2-2	18	TGTGCCAGCAGCTTAAGGTTTTCGGGGGGCACGAACACCGGGGAGCTGTTTTTT	CASSLRFSGGTNTGELFF
TRBV5-1	-	-	TRBJ2-7	15	TGCGCCAGCAGACAGGACTCCCGGGGGACCTACGAGCAGTACTTC	CASRQDSRGTYEQYF
TRBV12-3/TRBV12-4	-	few	TRBJ2-3	12	TGTGCCAGCAGCAGACTAGGGGATACGCAGTATTTT	CASSRLGDTQYF
TRBV27	-	once	TRBJ1-2	16	TGTGCCAGCAGTTTATTTGGGGGCGCAGTCCAGTATGGCTACACCTTC	CASSLFGGAVQYGYTF
TRBV30	TRBD1	-	TRBJ1-4	13	TGTGCCTGTACCGGGACAGGGGATGAAAAACTGTTTTTT	CACTGTGDEKLFF
TRBV2	-	-	TRBJ1-6	15	TGTGCCAGCAGAGCCCTACTGACGCCCAATTCACCCCTCCACTTT	CASRALLTPNSPLHF
TRBV9	TRBD1	-	TRBJ2-2	15	TGTGCCAGCAGCGTGGGGACAGCGAACACCGGGGAGCTGTTTTTT	CASSVGTANTGELFF
TRBV7-2	-	-	TRBJ2-4	13	TGTGCCAGCAGTGACGTACCCAAAAACATTCAGTACTTC	CASSDVPKNIQYF
TRBV7-6	-	-	TRBJ2-2	13	TGTGCCAGCAGCTTAGCGAGGGCAGGGGAGCTGTTTTTT	CASSLARAGELFF
TRBV7-8	-	-	TRBJ2-1	15	TGTGCCAGCAGCTTCCAGGGGATAGGTGCAAATGAGCAGTTCTTC	CASSFQGIGANEQFF
TRBV5-6	-	-	TRBJ2-3	14	TGTGCCAGCAGCTCATTACGAGGCACAGATACGCAGTATTTT	CASSSLRGTDTQYF
TRBV4-1	-	few	TRBJ1-2	17	TGCGCCAGCAGCCAAGATCGAGGGGAGGAAGCTAACTATGGCTACACCTTC	CASSQDRGEEANYGYTF
TRBV10-3	-	-	TRBJ2-2	14	TGTGCCATCAGTGAGACGGACAACACCGGGGAGCTGTTTTTT	CAISETDNTGELFF
TRBV11-2	TRBD1	-	TRBJ1-3	16	TGTGCCAGCACCCCGGGGAGGGGGCCTCGAGGAAACACCATATATTTT	CASTPGRGPRGNTIYF
TRBV12-3/TRBV12-4	-	once	TRBJ1-2	13	TGTGCCAGCAGCCCGGGAGAAATCTATGGCTACACCTTC	CASSPGEIYGYTF
TRBV9	-	once	TRBJ1-2	13	TGTGCCAGCAGCGTAGAAGGGCAGTATGGCTACACCTTC	CASSVEGQYGYTF
TRBV7-8	-	-	TRBJ1-5	14	TGTGCCAGCAGCTTATCCGGGTTCTATCAGCCCCAGCATTTT	CASSLSGFYQPQHF
TRBV7-9	-	-	TRBJ2-7	15	TGTGCCAGCAGCTTAGCGGGGGCAAGTATCTACGAGCAGTACTTC	CASSLAGASIYEQYF
TRBV12-3/TRBV12-4	-	-	TRBJ2-3	13	TGTGCCAGCAGTCGGACACGCACAGATACGCAGTATTTT	CASSRTRTDTQYF
TRBV7-9	-	-	TRBJ2-3	13	TGTGCCAGCAGCTTATTCAGCACAGATACGCAGTATTTT	CASSLFSTDTQYF
TRBV5-5	-	-	TRBJ2-7	15	TGTGCCAGCAGCTTAAGGACGGCCCCCACCTACGAGCAGTACTTC	CASSLRTAPTYEQYF
TRBV3-1/TRBV3-2	-	-	TRBJ2-1	14	TGTGCCAGCAGCCCCAGGGCAGCCTACAATGAGCAGTTCTTC	CASSPRAAYNEQFF
TRBV19	-	-	TRBJ2-7	14	TGTGCCAGTAGTATACGGGGCCACTCCTACGAGCAGTACTTC	CASSIRGHSYEQYF
TRBV5-1	TRBD1	-	TRBJ1-1	13	TGCGCCAGCAGCAGGGACAGGAACACTGAAGCTTTCTTT	CASSRDRNTEAFF
TRBV5-1	-	-	TRBJ1-4	13	TGCGCCAGCAGCTTGGACTGGGGTGAAAAACTGTTTTTT	CASSLDWGEKLFF
TRBV6-5	-	-	TRBJ1-5	14	TGTGCCAGCAGTACCGGGCCGGGGAACCAGCCCCAGCATTTT	CASSTGPGNQPQHF
TRBV18	TRBD2	few	TRBJ2-1	15	TGTGCCAGCTCACCCCAGCGGGGGTCCTACAATGAGCAGTTCTTC	CASSPQRGSYNEQFF
TRBV7-2	-	-	TRBJ1-2	14	TGTGCCAGCAGCTTAGCCGGAAGTAGCTATGGCTACACCTTC	CASSLAGSSYGYTF
TRBV15	TRBD1	-	TRBJ1-2	17	TGTGCCACCAGCAGAGGACAGGGGGTTCCAGCTAACTATGGCTACACCTTC	CATSRGQGVPANYGYTF
TRBV10-3	-	-	TRBJ1-1	14	TGTGCCATCAGTGAGGTTGGGGACGGCACTGAAGCTTTCTTT	CAISEVGDGTEAFF
TRBV7-3	-	once	TRBJ1-1	15	TGTGCCAGCAGCTTAAACGCAGGGGTGAACACTGAAGCTTTCTTT	CASSLNAGVNTEAFF
TRBV14	-	-	TRBJ2-6	14	TGTGCCAGCAGCCCCCTCACTGGGGCCAACGTCCTGACTTTC	CASSPLTGANVLTF
TRBV9	TRBD2	few	TRBJ2-5	15	TGTGCCAGCAGCTTCGCGGGACTAGGGAAAGAGACCCAGTACTTC	CASSFAGLGKETQYF
TRBV12-3/TRBV12-4	-	-	TRBJ2-1	10	TGTGCCAGCGCCTACATTGAGCAGTTCTTC	CASAYIEQFF
TRBV27	TRBD1	-	TRBJ2-7	14	TGTGCCAGCAGTCTGCGACAGGGATACTACGAGCAGTACTTC	CASSLRQGYYEQYF
TRBV5-8	-	-	TRBJ2-3	16	TGTGCCAGCAGCTTGGGTGCTCGGGGAAACACAGATACGCAGTATTTT	CASSLGARGNTDTQYF
TRBV5-4	-	-	TRBJ2-3	15	TGTGCCAGCAGCTTGGACGGTTCTAGCACAGATACGCAGTATTTT	CASSLDGSSTDTQYF
TRBV5-8	TRBD1	-	TRBJ1-4	14	TGTGCCAGCAGCTTGGTACAGGGGGGAGAAAAACTGTTTTTT	CASSLVQGGEKLFF
TRBV28	-	-	TRBJ2-1	12	TGTGCCAGCAGTTTTGTCCCCGGCGAGCAGTTCTTC	CASSFVPGEQFF
TRBV2	TRBD1	many	TRBJ1-2	15	TGTGCCAGCCGACTACAGGGGGCGATTAACTATGGCTACACCTTC	CASRLQGAINYGYTF
TRBV5-1	TRBD1	once	TRBJ1-6	17	TGCGCCAGCAGCGGATCAGGGGGCCGGCTTGGTAATTCACCCCTCCACTTT	CASSGSGGRLGNSPLHF
TRBV19	TRBD1	-	TRBJ1-2	15	TGTGCCAGTAGTATAGGGGGACAGAGGCCCTATGGCTACACCTTC	CASSIGGQRPYGYTF
TRBV28	-	few	TRBJ1-6	14	TGTGCCAGCGGGGATAGCTCCTATAATTCACCCCTCCACTTT	CASGDSSYNSPLHF
TRBV6-5	-	few	TRBJ2-5	12	TGTGCCAGCAGCGAGGTGGGGGAGACCCAGTACTTC	CASSEVGETQYF
TRBV3-1/TRBV3-2	-	-	TRBJ2-1	14	TGTGCCAGCAGCCAAGATAATAGGGACAATGAGCAGTTCTTC	CASSQDNRDNEQFF
TRBV19	-	-	TRBJ1-5	18	TGTGCCAGTAGTAGAATTGGAAGTGGGGGGTATAGCAATCAGCCCCAGCATTTT	CASSRIGSGGYSNQPQHF
TRBV2	TRBD1	-	TRBJ2-5	13	TGTGCCAGCAGCGGACAGGGGGAGGGGACCCAGTACTTC	CASSGQGEGTQYF